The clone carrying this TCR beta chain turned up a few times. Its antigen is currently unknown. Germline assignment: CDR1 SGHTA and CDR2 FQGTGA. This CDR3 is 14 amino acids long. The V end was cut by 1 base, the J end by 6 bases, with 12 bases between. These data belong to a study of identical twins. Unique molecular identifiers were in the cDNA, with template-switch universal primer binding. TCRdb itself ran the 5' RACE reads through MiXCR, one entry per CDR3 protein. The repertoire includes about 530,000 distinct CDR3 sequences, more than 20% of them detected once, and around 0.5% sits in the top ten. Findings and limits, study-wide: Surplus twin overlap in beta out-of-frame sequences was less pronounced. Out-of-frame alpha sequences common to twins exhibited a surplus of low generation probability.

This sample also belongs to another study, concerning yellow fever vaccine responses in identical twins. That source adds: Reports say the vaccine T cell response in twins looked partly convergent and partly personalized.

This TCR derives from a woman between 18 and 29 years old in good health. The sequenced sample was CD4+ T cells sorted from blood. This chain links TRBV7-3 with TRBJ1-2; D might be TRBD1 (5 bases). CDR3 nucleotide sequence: TGTGCCAGCAGCTTAAATCAGGGTAGAGATGGCTACACCTTC. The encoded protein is CASSLNQGRDGYTF.